The rows below give T cell receptor beta chains drawn from one sample of a study of glioma-infiltrating T cells. TCRdb itself ran the multiplex PCR reads through MiXCR, one entry per CDR3 protein. Of around 180,000 distinct CDR3 sequences detected, around 40% appear once; the ten largest clones hold 5% to 5.5%. What was sequenced was glioma tissue, nonneoplastic brain tissue, or PBMCs (not recorded which). These receptors all come from a human donor with low-grade glioma or glioblastoma, undergoing nonglioma brain surgery, or in good health (not recorded which). Each CDR3 is given with its conserved first and last residue. D genes are given only for firm matches. Size values are once, few and many counts, or a class for expanded clones, and some rows have none.

d_gene	j_gene	abundance	v_gene	CDR3aa	CDR3nt
TRBD1	TRBJ2-5	few	TRBV7-9	CASSATGGTSKTQYF	TGTGCCAGCAGCGCGACAGGGGGCACGTCAAAGACCCAGTACTTC
.	TRBJ1-1	many	TRBV29-1	CSGGDHTEAFF	TGCAGCGGGGGGGACCACACTGAAGCTTTCTTT
.	TRBJ2-1	many	TRBV6-1	CASSESASHYNEQFF	TGTGCCAGCAGTGAATCGGCTAGCCACTACAATGAGCAGTTCTTC
.	TRBJ1-1	once	TRBV28	CASSQLGPGRVRDFF	TGTGCCAGCAGTCAACTGGGACCCGGGAGAGTTCGAGATTTCTTT
.	TRBJ2-3	many	TRBV27	CASHPEGRGADTQYF	TGTGCCAGCCATCCAGAGGGCAGGGGGGCAGATACGCAGTATTTT
.	TRBJ2-1	many	TRBV19	CASSALGTTEQFF	TGTGCCAGTAGTGCCCTTGGGACAACCGAGCAGTTCTTC
.	TRBJ1-5	many	TRBV20-1	CSAREAGLIAQHF	TGCAGTGCTAGAGAGGCCGGACTAATAGCCCAGCATTTT
TRBD1	TRBJ2-4	.	TRBV7-2	CASSLVYFRGSKNIQYF	TGTGCCAGCAGCTTAGTTTATTTCAGGGGGTCCAAAAACATTCAGTACTTC
.	TRBJ2-6	.	TRBV12-3/TRBV12-4	CASSLRTGSSGANVLTF	TGTGCCAGCAGCTTACGAACAGGCAGCTCTGGGGCCAACGTCCTGACTTTC
.	TRBJ1-2	many	TRBV19	CASSPSTYGYTF	TGTGCCAGCAGCCCCTCGACATATGGCTACACCTTC
TRBD2	TRBJ2-3	.	TRBV2	CASRDFRLAGADTQYF	TGTGCCAGCAGAGACTTCAGACTAGCGGGGGCAGATACGCAGTATTTT
.	TRBJ2-1	few	TRBV10-1	CARQPDPSANEQFF	TGCGCCAGGCAACCCGACCCTAGCGCCAATGAGCAGTTCTTC
TRBD2	TRBJ2-7	few	TRBV24-1	CATSGGSGRGTYEQYF	TGTGCCACCAGTGGTGGTAGCGGGAGAGGGACCTACGAGCAGTACTTC
TRBD1	TRBJ2-5	.	TRBV5-1	CATTQGVSLETRSETQYF	TGCGCCACCACACAGGGGGTCAGCCTGGAAACAAGGTCAGAGACCCAGTACTTC
TRBD2	TRBJ2-1	.	TRBV7-9	CASSFRLAGGSWYNEQFF	TGTGCCAGCAGCTTCCGACTAGCGGGAGGCTCGTGGTACAATGAGCAGTTCTTC
.	TRBJ2-3	many	TRBV6-1	CASSDTNTQYF	TGTGCCAGCAGTGACACAAATACGCAGTATTTT
.	TRBJ1-3	many	TRBV20-1	CSGLTGNTIYF	TGCAGTGGGTTAACTGGAAACACCATATATTTT
.	TRBJ2-7	many	TRBV27	CASSLRTDNSYEQYF	TGTGCCAGCAGTCTCCGCACGGACAATTCCTACGAGCAGTACTTC
TRBD2	TRBJ2-7	medium-sized	TRBV6-1	CASSESGRIGEQYF	TGTGCCAGCAGTGAGAGCGGGAGAATAGGCGAGCAGTACTTC
.	TRBJ2-7	many	TRBV27	CASSQPSRYEQYF	TGTGCCAGCAGTCAGCCTTCTCGTTATGAGCAGTACTTC
.	TRBJ2-1	many	TRBV19	CASSVYYNEQFF	TGTGCCAGTAGTGTATACTACAATGAGCAGTTCTTC
.	TRBJ1-2	few	TRBV19	CASSMPGRSNYGYTF	TGTGCCAGTAGTATGCCGGGAAGAAGTAACTATGGCTACACCTTC
TRBD2	TRBJ2-3	.	TRBV6-6	CARGALSGGSTDTQYF	TGTGCCAGGGGGGCCCTCAGCGGGGGCAGCACAGATACGCAGTATTTT
TRBD2	TRBJ2-2	few	TRBV6-1	CAISVERDAGELFF	TGTGCCATCAGTGTAGAGCGGGACGCCGGGGAGCTGTTTTTT
.	TRBJ2-1	.	TRBV3-1	CASSHDPGRYNEQFF	TGTGCCAGCAGCCACGATCCGGGCAGGTACAATGAGCAGTTCTTC
.	TRBJ2-7	many	TRBV28	CASSLAGGVLGEQYF	TGTGCCAGCAGTTTGGCCGGGGGCGTCCTCGGCGAGCAGTACTTC
.	TRBJ1-5	.	TRBV19	CASQGSPTFNHPQHF	TGCGCCAGTCAGGGTTCCCCCACCTTCAATCATCCCCAGCATTTT
.	TRBJ2-1	once	TRBV27	CASSLRQTPYVQFF	TGTGCCAGCAGTTTACGGCAGACCCCATACGTGCAGTTCTTC
TRBD2	TRBJ2-1	.	TRBV29-1	CSGSGRMVNEQFF	TGCAGCGGTAGCGGGAGGATGGTAAATGAGCAGTTCTTC
TRBD2	TRBJ2-3	few	TRBV5-1	CASSDPGLAGADTQYF	TGCGCCAGCAGCGATCCGGGACTAGCGGGAGCGGATACGCAGTATTTT
.	TRBJ2-3	.	TRBV6-1	CASSNSWVLTDTQYF	TGTGCCAGCAGTAATTCCTGGGTTCTTACAGATACGCAGTATTTT
.	TRBJ1-5	.	TRBV19	CASSIGTDVHHPQHF	TGTGCCAGTAGTATCGGGACGGATGTACATCACCCCCAGCATTTT
.	TRBJ2-3	many	TRBV6-6	CASSYSDRRDTQYF	TGTGCCAGCAGTTACTCCGACAGACGAGATACGCAGTATTTT
TRBD2	TRBJ2-1	.	TRBV6-9	CASRYPTSGDNEQFF	TGTGCCAGCAGATACCCGACTAGCGGGGACAATGAGCAGTTCTTC
TRBD2	TRBJ2-1	many	TRBV24-1	CATSDPAGDYNEQFF	TGTGCCACCAGTGATCCAGCGGGAGACTACAATGAGCAGTTCTTC
.	TRBJ2-1	.	TRBV30	CAWTRSASYNEQFF	TGTGCCTGGACTCGGAGCGCCTCCTACAATGAGCAGTTCTTC
.	TRBJ1-1	.	TRBV6-1	CASNEAHVDLNTEAFF	TGTGCCAGCAATGAAGCGCATGTGGACTTGAACACTGAAGCTTTCTTT
TRBD1	TRBJ1-2	.	TRBV24-1	CATSDPGQGVRGYTF	TGTGCCACCAGTGATCCGGGACAGGGGGTGCGTGGCTACACCTTC
.	TRBJ1-5	.	TRBV19	CASTLGLLSNQPQHF	TGTGCCAGTACTCTGGGACTCCTTAGCAATCAGCCCCAGCATTTT
TRBD1	TRBJ1-3	many	TRBV2	CASRRTGVINTIYF	TGTGCCAGCAGGAGGACAGGGGTAATCAACACCATATATTTT